The clone carrying this TCR beta chain was detected only a few times. The target antigen is unknown. Purity exceeded 98% in all sorted populations. The germline V gene encodes CDR1 SGHRS and CDR2 YFSETQ. The trim removed 2 bases at V and 5 bases at J, leaving 6 bases unmatched. The CDR3 is 16 amino acids. Reverse transcription of all isolated RNA meant that expressed TCRB transcripts were sequenced. Measured with immunoSEQ multiplex PCR; TCRdb has only the in-frame clones, and not every one. The sample has 810,000 or so clones; about a sixth are singletons. The data originate from a study of beta chain features in type 1 diabetes. Study-wide results and limits: Shorter TCRB CDR3s, moderately but significantly so, were found in Type 1 diabetes patients in all four CD4+ subsets.

The sequence derives from a woman aged 18-30 years in good health. Sequencing used naive CD4+ T cells from blood. V and J are TRBV5-1 and TRBJ2-3; 12 bases align to TRBD2. CDR3 coding DNA: TGCGCCAGCAGCTTTCGGACTAGCGGGAAGAAAGATACGCAGTATTTT. This codes for CASSFRTSGKKDTQYF.